What follows are 4 T cell receptor beta chains derived from one specimen sequenced in a study of cytomegalovirus exposure and HLA in healthy donors. Both 60 Vbeta primers and 13 Jbeta primers went into the PCR. The protocol was immunoSEQ multiplex PCR, while the TCRdb copy is restricted to in-frame clones and leaves out a portion. The sample includes over 150,000 clones, 65% to 90% seen only once; the top ten take around 2%. Specimen: PBMCs. The receptor source for this set is a human donor in good health.

This sequence joins TRBV5-4 and TRBJ1-2, with D unclear. There are 14 residues in the CDR3. V was cut by 5 bases and J by 0 bases, with 11 bases left in between. In germline, CDR1 is SGHNT, CDR2 YYREEE (reference sequence). The CDR3, as DNA: TGTGCCAGCAGTCCGGAGGTCTCTAACTATGGCTACACCTTC. Amino acids: CASSPEVSNYGYTF.

The rearrangement links TRBV10-1 to TRBJ2-7, with TRBD1 identical over 10 bases. CDR1 and CDR2 (germline): WNHNN, SYGVQD (reference sequence). Germline trimming cut 6 bases from V and 3 bases from J; bases unmatched to any gene: 5. The CDR3 loop spans 14 amino acids. The CDR3: CASSPGQGVYEQYF. The CDR3 coding sequence is TGCGCCAGCAGCCCAGGACAGGGGGTCTACGAGCAGTACTTC.

The chain combines TRBV5-6 with TRBJ1-1; D might be TRBD1 (6 bases). V was pared by 0 bases and J by 4 bases, with 13 bases between. This CDR3 has 15 residues. The germline CDR1 and CDR2 sequences are SGHDT and YYEEEE. The CDR3, as DNA: TGTGCCAGCAGCTTGGGACTACAGGGTTCCACTGAAGCTTTCTTT. Translation gives CASSLGLQGSTEAFF.

This clone was observed a single time. The V and J genes are TRBV25-1 and TRBJ1-6, with no clear D. Germline assignment: CDR1 MGHDK and CDR2 SYGVNS. The length of the CDR3 is 11 residues. The V end was cut by 7 bases, the J end by 10 bases, with 8 bases between. The CDR3 nucleotides read TGTGCCAGCACAGGTGGCTCACCCCTCCACTTT. This codes for CASTGGSPLHF.